This is a list of T cell receptor beta chains from one sample in a study of CD8+CD57+ T cells in acquired aplastic anemia. TCRdb processed the reads anew with MiXCR; each CDR3 protein has one entry. The sample shows about 81,000 distinct CDR3 sequences, under 50% of them seen only once. Sequencing input: sorted CD4+, CD8+, or CD8+CD57+ T cells (not recorded which) from PBMCs. The origin of the receptors is a human donor in good health, serving as a control. Both conserved end residues are part of each CDR3. Each record gives: D gene, V gene, clone size, J gene, CDR3 DNA, CDR3 protein. D genes are given only for firm matches. Not every row has a clone size; where given, it reads once, few, many or a size class.

d_gene: .; v_gene: TRBV20-1; abundance: .; j_gene: TRBJ1-5; CDR3nt: TGCAGTGCTAGTCGGGGTTATGGCAATCAGCCCCAGCATTTT; CDR3aa: CSASRGYGNQPQHF
d_gene: .; v_gene: TRBV6-5; abundance: .; j_gene: TRBJ2-1; CDR3nt: TGTGCCAGCAGTTACTCAGGGGACCATGAGCAGTTCTTC; CDR3aa: CASSYSGDHEQFF
d_gene: .; v_gene: TRBV20-1; abundance: .; j_gene: TRBJ2-2; CDR3nt: TGCAGTGCTAGCAGATCAACCGGGGAGCTGTTTTTT; CDR3aa: CSASRSTGELFF
d_gene: .; v_gene: TRBV5-1; abundance: .; j_gene: TRBJ1-6; CDR3nt: TGCGCCAGCAGCTTGGAACAGGTGAATAATTCACCCCTCCACTTT; CDR3aa: CASSLEQVNNSPLHF
d_gene: TRBD1; v_gene: TRBV29-1; abundance: .; j_gene: TRBJ1-2; CDR3nt: TGCAGCGTTGAAGGCAGGGGACAGGGGGCGCCTAACTATGGCTACACCTTC; CDR3aa: CSVEGRGQGAPNYGYTF
d_gene: .; v_gene: TRBV9; abundance: many; j_gene: TRBJ2-3; CDR3nt: TGTGCCAGCAGCGTAGCGGGGGCGGGGGATACGCAGTATTTT; CDR3aa: CASSVAGAGDTQYF
d_gene: TRBD1; v_gene: TRBV19; abundance: once; j_gene: TRBJ2-7; CDR3nt: TGTGCCAGTAGGGGACAGGGGGCAGACGAGCAGTACTTC; CDR3aa: CASRGQGADEQYF
d_gene: .; v_gene: TRBV24-1; abundance: .; j_gene: TRBJ1-5; CDR3nt: TGTGCCACCAGTGATAGGGACCAGCCCCAGCATTTT; CDR3aa: CATSDRDQPQHF
d_gene: .; v_gene: TRBV20-1; abundance: .; j_gene: TRBJ2-2; CDR3nt: TGCAGTGCTAGTCGTGCCGGGGAGCTGTTTTTT; CDR3aa: CSASRAGELFF
d_gene: .; v_gene: TRBV6-5; abundance: once; j_gene: TRBJ1-1; CDR3nt: TGTGCCAGCAGTTCTGAGAGCGCCGACACTGAAGCTTTCTTT; CDR3aa: CASSSESADTEAFF
d_gene: .; v_gene: TRBV6-5; abundance: many; j_gene: TRBJ2-5; CDR3nt: TGTGCCAGCAGTTCCCCCCTCGGCCAGTACTTC; CDR3aa: CASSSPLGQYF
d_gene: TRBD1; v_gene: TRBV11-2; abundance: .; j_gene: TRBJ1-1; CDR3nt: TGTGCCAGCAGCCCAGGGACAGTTTACACTGAAGCTTTCTTT; CDR3aa: CASSPGTVYTEAFF
d_gene: .; v_gene: TRBV25-1; abundance: .; j_gene: TRBJ1-3; CDR3nt: TGTGCCAGCAGCTTAGCGACAGGACTCTCTGGAAACACCATATATTTT; CDR3aa: CASSLATGLSGNTIYF
d_gene: .; v_gene: TRBV10-3; abundance: .; j_gene: TRBJ1-5; CDR3nt: TGTGCCATCGGCCGATTGGGACTAGCGGGGGAGGAGACCCAGCATTTT; CDR3aa: CAIGRLGLAGEETQHF
d_gene: TRBD1; v_gene: TRBV2; abundance: .; j_gene: TRBJ1-2; CDR3nt: TGTGCCACACAGGGGGCTGATGGCTACACCTTC; CDR3aa: CATQGADGYTF
d_gene: .; v_gene: TRBV2; abundance: many; j_gene: TRBJ1-1; CDR3nt: TGTGCCAGCAGAGAAGACACTGAAGCTTTCTTT; CDR3aa: CASREDTEAFF
d_gene: TRBD2; v_gene: TRBV2; abundance: .; j_gene: TRBJ2-3; CDR3nt: TGTGCCAGCAGGGGACTACGCAATGAGCAGTATTTT; CDR3aa: CASRGLRNEQYF
d_gene: .; v_gene: TRBV9; abundance: many; j_gene: TRBJ2-7; CDR3nt: TGTGCCAGCAGCGCAGGGGGGATACTCTACGAGCAGTACTTC; CDR3aa: CASSAGGILYEQYF
d_gene: TRBD1; v_gene: TRBV24-1; abundance: few; j_gene: TRBJ2-7; CDR3nt: TGTGCCACCGAGGGACAGGGCTCCTACGAGCAGTACTTC; CDR3aa: CATEGQGSYEQYF
d_gene: TRBD1; v_gene: TRBV5-1; abundance: .; j_gene: TRBJ1-2; CDR3nt: TGCGCCAGCGGAACCGGGACAGGGGTGGGCTACACCTTC; CDR3aa: CASGTGTGVGYTF
d_gene: TRBD2; v_gene: TRBV25-1; abundance: .; j_gene: TRBJ2-4; CDR3nt: TGTGCCAGCAGTGCCCTAGCGGGAGAGAGGGGAGCCAAAAACATTCAGTACTTC; CDR3aa: CASSALAGERGAKNIQYF
d_gene: TRBD1; v_gene: TRBV7-9; abundance: many; j_gene: TRBJ2-7; CDR3nt: TGTGCCAGCAGTCGTGACAGGGATTACGAGCAGTACTTC; CDR3aa: CASSRDRDYEQYF